The rows below give T cell receptor beta chains drawn from one sample of a study of low-dose radiotherapy and immunotherapy resistance in tumors. TCRdb called the reads again in MiXCR, with one record for every CDR3 protein. The data contain some 40,000 distinct CDR3 sequences, less than 25% of them singletons. The sequencing here drew on PBMCs, taken after low-dose radiotherapy plus immunotherapy. The source is a female donor with ovarian cancer. Each CDR3 is given with its conserved first and last residue. Fields, in order: D gene, clone size, V gene, J gene, CDR3 protein, CDR3 DNA. D genes are given only for firm matches. The size of a clone is reported for some rows only, either as once, few or many, or as a class for expanded clones.

TRBD1	many	TRBV11-2	TRBJ2-5	CASSSSGTGWGETQYF	TGTGCCAGCAGCTCCTCGGGGACAGGGTGGGGAGAGACCCAGTACTTC
.	many	TRBV6-6	TRBJ2-7	CASSSVSQTSSYEQYF	TGTGCCAGCAGTTCAGTGTCGCAGACGAGCTCCTACGAGCAGTACTTC
.	many	TRBV13	TRBJ2-7	CASSLGLGDIAYEQYF	TGTGCCAGCAGCTTAGGCCTAGGGGACATAGCCTACGAGCAGTACTTC
.	many	TRBV18	TRBJ2-1	CASSPSAISYNEQFF	TGTGCCAGCTCACCCAGCGCCATCTCCTACAATGAGCAGTTCTTC
TRBD1	many	TRBV12-3/TRBV12-4	TRBJ1-1	CASSLRDRGLTEAFF	TGTGCCAGCAGTTTGCGGGACAGGGGGCTCACTGAAGCTTTCTTT
.	few	TRBV3-1	TRBJ1-2	CASSPEEPTYGYTF	TGTGCCAGCAGCCCGGAGGAGCCGACTTATGGCTACACCTTC
TRBD2	many	TRBV9	TRBJ2-3	CASSETSGRVFETDTQYF	TGTGCCAGCAGCGAGACTAGCGGGAGGGTCTTCGAGACAGATACGCAGTATTTT
TRBD2	.	TRBV5-6	TRBJ2-2	CASSLATSGFYGELFF	TGTGCCAGCAGCTTGGCGACTAGCGGGTTTTACGGGGAGCTGTTTTTT
.	many	TRBV20-1	TRBJ2-2	CSARHGGAFGELFF	TGCAGTGCCCGGCACGGGGGCGCGTTCGGGGAGCTGTTTTTT
.	many	TRBV12-5	TRBJ2-5	CASLSSPQETQYF	TGTGCTAGCCTTTCTAGCCCCCAGGAGACCCAGTACTTC
TRBD2	many	TRBV6-8	TRBJ2-7	CASSRGTSGSYEQYF	TGTGCCAGCAGTCGCGGGACTAGCGGTTCCTACGAGCAGTACTTC
.	many	TRBV5-1	TRBJ2-7	CASSPTGPLSEQYF	TGCGCCAGCAGCCCGACGGGGCCCCTTTCCGAGCAGTACTTC
.	once	TRBV5-4	TRBJ2-1	CASSPSPGNEQFF	TGTGCCAGCAGCCCCAGCCCCGGTAATGAGCAGTTCTTC
TRBD2	many	TRBV10-3	TRBJ2-3	CATRGGTDTQYF	TGTGCCACCCGGGGGGGGACAGATACGCAGTATTTT
.	many	TRBV12-3/TRBV12-4	TRBJ2-2	CASSLSQANTGELFF	TGTGCCAGCAGTTTGAGTCAGGCGAACACCGGGGAGCTGTTTTTT
.	many	TRBV12-3/TRBV12-4	TRBJ2-3	CASSFGLWEDTSTDTQYF	TGTGCCAGCAGTTTTGGACTGTGGGAAGACACTAGCACAGATACGCAGTATTTT
.	.	TRBV5-5	TRBJ2-1	CASSLGGGTVYNEQFF	TGTGCCAGCAGCTTGGGTGGGGGGACTGTTTACAATGAGCAGTTCTTC
TRBD1	many	TRBV28	TRBJ2-3	CASSTTGKGTDTQYF	TGTGCCAGCAGTACGACAGGGAAGGGGACAGATACGCAGTATTTT
.	many	TRBV29-1	TRBJ1-1	CSVAVGRGSEAFF	TGCAGCGTTGCGGTGGGCAGGGGTAGTGAAGCTTTCTTT
.	many	TRBV4-2	TRBJ2-7	CASSQLTEGSYEQYF	TGTGCCAGCAGCCAACTAACGGAGGGCTCCTACGAGCAGTACTTC
.	many	TRBV10-3	TRBJ2-5	CATTLGGSSQETQYF	TGTGCCACCACGCTCGGGGGATCGAGCCAAGAGACCCAGTACTTC
.	few	TRBV3-1	TRBJ2-4	CASSQVENIQYF	TGTGCCAGCAGCCAGGTCGAAAACATTCAGTACTTC
.	many	TRBV11-1	TRBJ2-6	CASSSFGANVLTF	TGTGCCAGCAGCTCTTTTGGGGCCAACGTCCTGACTTTC
.	many	TRBV28	TRBJ1-2	CASSLGSVRGYTF	TGTGCCAGCAGTTTAGGATCGGTTCGGGGCTACACCTTC
TRBD1	many	TRBV12-3/TRBV12-4	TRBJ1-2	CASSFLGTGTYGYTF	TGTGCCAGCAGTTTTCTCGGGACAGGGACCTATGGCTACACCTTC
.	many	TRBV28	TRBJ2-7	CASRMTNYEQYF	TGTGCCAGCAGGATGACTAACTACGAGCAGTACTTC
.	many	TRBV27	TRBJ1-5	CASSPPGRTNLYSNQPQHF	TGTGCCAGCAGTCCGCCGGGACGGACGAACTTATATAGCAATCAGCCCCAGCATTTT
TRBD1	many	TRBV7-8	TRBJ2-1	CASSLGTGSLHNEQFF	TGTGCCAGCAGCTTAGGGACAGGCTCACTTCACAATGAGCAGTTCTTC
TRBD1	.	TRBV5-1	TRBJ1-6	CASSYDRALGGSPLHF	TGCGCCAGCAGCTACGACAGGGCTCTTGGGGGTTCACCCCTCCACTTT
.	many	TRBV11-1	TRBJ2-1	CASSHGVAYSYNEQFF	TGTGCCAGCAGCCATGGGGTGGCGTACTCCTACAATGAGCAGTTCTTC
.	many	TRBV7-2	TRBJ2-5	CASSLGPGRQETQYF	TGTGCCAGCAGCTTAGGCCCGGGCCGTCAAGAGACCCAGTACTTC
TRBD1	many	TRBV29-1	TRBJ1-1	CSVGGDRGNTEAFF	TGCAGCGTTGGAGGGGACAGGGGGAACACTGAAGCTTTCTTT
TRBD2	many	TRBV6-2/TRBV6-3	TRBJ2-7	CASNTLAGAYEQYF	TGTGCCAGCAACACACTAGCGGGGGCTTACGAGCAGTACTTC
TRBD1	many	TRBV29-1	TRBJ1-2	CSVGTGGDYGYTF	TGCAGCGTTGGGACAGGGGGAGACTATGGCTACACCTTC
.	many	TRBV6-5	TRBJ2-3	CASLTPGADTQYF	TGTGCCAGCCTCACCCCAGGGGCAGATACGCAGTATTTT
TRBD2	many	TRBV30	TRBJ2-2	CAWSVPPSGGAHGELFF	TGTGCCTGGAGTGTACCGCCTAGCGGGGGGGCTCACGGGGAGCTGTTTTTT
TRBD1	.	TRBV5-1	TRBJ2-7	CASSTNPTGQAPYEQYF	TGCGCCAGCAGCACCAACCCTACAGGACAGGCGCCATACGAGCAGTACTTC
.	many	TRBV7-2	TRBJ2-2	CASSLQGVTGELFF	TGTGCCAGCAGCTTACAAGGGGTCACCGGGGAGCTGTTTTTT
.	many	TRBV28	TRBJ1-3	CASSLSGVGNTIYF	TGTGCCAGCAGTTTATCGGGGGTTGGAAACACCATATATTTT
.	many	TRBV20-1	TRBJ2-1	CSAIAESSYNEQFF	TGCAGTGCTATAGCGGAGAGCTCCTACAATGAGCAGTTCTTC
.	.	TRBV19	TRBJ1-5	CASSIAQGRQPQQF	TGTGCCAGTAGTATCGCGCAGGGGAGACAGCCCCAGCAGTTT
.	many	TRBV10-3	TRBJ2-7	CAISGTRTYEQYF	TGTGCCATCAGCGGGACCCGAACCTACGAGCAGTACTTC